These 2 T cell receptor beta chains originate from one sample sequenced in a study of blood T cell repertoires in COVID-19 (dated by TCRdb to the early 2020s). Library preparation used the immunoSEQ multiplex PCR assay. The table comes from immuneACCESS by way of TCRdb, which keeps in-frame sequences with V and J called. Part of the clones is missing from these tables; in studies checked, under half for an unresolved V gene and the rest for unknown reasons. The sample table shows 450,000 to 500,000 clones, and approximately 85% are seen once. Approximately 3.2% of the sample goes to the ten largest clones. The sequencing sample was made of peripheral blood. The source of these receptors is a human donor in a cohort sampled during active COVID-19.

The gene calls are TRBV6-2 or TRBV6-3 and TRBJ1-2, with D uncertain. Trimming stripped 0 bases from V and 4 bases from J, with 12 bases between. The CDR3 totals 15 residues. The germline V gene has CDR1 MNHEY and CDR2 SVGEGT. CDR3 amino acids: CASSYSETVPYGYTF. CDR3 coding DNA: TGTGCCAGCAGTTACTCGGAGACTGTGCCCTATGGCTACACCTTC.

This clone showed up just once. This rearrangement joins TRBV24-1 to TRBJ2-3; the match to TRBD2 covers 9 bases. Germline V gene data show CDR1 as KGHDR and CDR2 as SFDVKD. This CDR3 comprises 15 residues. J was trimmed by 3 bases and V by 7 bases; bases with no gene match: 7. DNA of the CDR3: TGTGCCACCAGGGGACAGCGGGAGGATACAGATACGCAGTATTTT. This codes for CATRGQREDTDTQYF.